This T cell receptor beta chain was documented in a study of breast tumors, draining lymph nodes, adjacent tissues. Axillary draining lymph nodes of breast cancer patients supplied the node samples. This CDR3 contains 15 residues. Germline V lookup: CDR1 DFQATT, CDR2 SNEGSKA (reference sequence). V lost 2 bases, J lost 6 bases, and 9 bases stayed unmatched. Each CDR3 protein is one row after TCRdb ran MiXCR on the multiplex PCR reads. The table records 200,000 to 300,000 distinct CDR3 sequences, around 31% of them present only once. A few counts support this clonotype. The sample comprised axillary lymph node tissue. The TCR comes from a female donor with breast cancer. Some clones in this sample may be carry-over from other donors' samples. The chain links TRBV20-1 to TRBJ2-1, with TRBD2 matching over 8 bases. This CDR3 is CSARSLAGQSNEQFF. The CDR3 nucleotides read TGCAGTGCTAGATCTCTAGCGGGCCAATCCAATGAGCAGTTCTTC.